What follows is one T cell receptor (beta chain) and its context. The sample originates from a study of control samples from healthy donors and cancer patients. Generated by immunoSEQ multiplex PCR, the TCRdb table keeps only in-frame clones and is missing some. The table lists roughly 38,000 clones, approximately 90% of them singletons. The source is a woman between 50 and 59 years old in good health. The sequencing input was blood.

CDR3 in DNA: TGTGCCAGCAGCTTAACTTTGGAGACCCAGTACTTC. This sequence encodes CASSLTLETQYF. The genes are TRBV7-9 and TRBJ2-5; D not certain. V was pared by 2 bases and J by 5 bases, with 6 bases between. The CDR3 has 12 residues. Germline-derived CDR1 and CDR2 are SEHNR and FQNEAQ (reference sequence). Full variable domain (missing parts from reference TRBV7-9 and TRBJ2-5): DTGVSQNPRHKITKRGQNVTFRCDPISEHNRLYWYRQTLGQGPEFLTYFQNEAQLEKSRLLSDRFSAERPKGSFSTLEIQRTEQGDSAMYLCASSLTLETQYFGPGTRLLVL.